Shown below are 9 T cell receptor beta chains from a single sample sequenced in a study of blood T cells in healthy people across ages. Primed by a sample-barcoded 5' primer and a J-beta primer mix, a second PCR proceeded for about 7 to 12 cycles. TCRdb used MiXCR to reprocess the 5' RACE reads, holding one entry per CDR3 protein. The repertoire holds 1.5 million to 2 million distinct CDR3 sequences, 35% to 50% seen once, with approximately 22% in the top ten. The sample taken for sequencing was blood. The receptors shown here come from a human donor in good health.

This clonotype was recorded a few times. The CDR3 protein is CASSQVKGYNSPLHF. DNA of the CDR3: TGCGCCAGCAGCCAAGTTAAGGGGTATAATTCACCCCTCCACTTT. The chain carries TRBV4-3 and TRBJ1-6, with D maybe TRBD1 (5 bases). Deletions cut 1 base from V and 4 bases from J, with 8 bases between. This CDR3 has 15 residues. Germline values: CDR1 LGHNA, CDR2 YSLEER.

The rearrangement uses TRBV29-1 and TRBJ1-1, with D possibly TRBD1 on 5 matching bases. Germline lookup yields CDR1 SQVTM and CDR2 ANQGSEA. This CDR3 is built from 13 residues. The CDR3 coding sequence is TGCGGCGCATTACCTCAGGGTGTCACTGAAGCTTTCTTT. Protein: CGALPQGVTEAFF.

This rearrangement joins TRBV28 to TRBJ2-7, with unresolved D. The CDR3 totals 15 residues. Germline-derived CDR1 and CDR2 are MDHEN and SYDVKM. V lost 0 bases and J lost 4, with 13 bases in between. CDR3 sequence (DNA): TGTGCCAGCAGTTTATGGTCTAGAGCTCCGTACGAGCAGTACTTC. Translation: CASSLWSRAPYEQYF. Filled out from reference TRBV28 and TRBJ2-7, the complete variable domain reads DVKVTQSSRYLVKRTGEKVFLECVQDMDHENMFWYRQDPGLGLRLIYFSYDVKMKEKGDIPEGYSVSREKKERFSLILESASTNQTSMYLCASSLWSRAPYEQYFGPGTRLTVT.

This clonotype was picked up a small number of times. The chain uses TRBV6-5 and TRBJ2-1; 16 nucleotides line up with TRBD2. V shed 1 base, J shed 6 bases, and the junction held 9 bases outside the gene matches. Germline lookup yields CDR1 MNHEY and CDR2 SVGAGI. The CDR3 length is 19 residues. CDR3 bases: TGTGCCAGCAGTTACTGGGGACTAGCGGGGGGGCAAGTAGGCAATGAGCAGTTCTTC. It translates to CASSYWGLAGGQVGNEQFF.

The V call is TRBV25-1, the J call TRBJ2-1; no clear D. CDR1 and CDR2 (germline): MGHDK, SYGVNS. This CDR3 region has 15 residues. V was shortened by 1 base and J by 0 bases, with 7 bases between the two germline ends. As DNA, the CDR3 is TGTGCCAGCAGTGAATGGAGTCCCTCCTACAATGAGCAGTTCTTC. Encoded protein: CASSEWSPSYNEQFF.

In its sample, this clonotype was seen many times. V usage is TRBV7-3 and J usage is TRBJ1-1, with 8 bases that match TRBD1. The CDR3 has 14 amino acids. V trimming: 5 bases; J trimming: 1 base; junction bases outside the gene matches: 3. The germline CDR1 and CDR2 sequences are SGHTA and FQGTGA. CDR3 in DNA: TGTGCCAGCAGCCCAGGGGGCGAGAACACTGAAGCTTTCTTT. Amino acid sequence: CASSPGGENTEAFF. The full variable domain, its missing parts supplied by reference TRBV7-3 and TRBJ1-1, is GAGVSQTPSNKVTEKGKYVELRCDPISGHTALYWYRQSLGQGPEFLIYFQGTGAADDSGLPNDRFFAVRPEGSVSTLKIQRTERGDSAVYLCASSPGGENTEAFFGQGTRLTVV.

This chain joins TRBV6-2 or TRBV6-3 and TRBJ2-7; 11 bases line up with TRBD1. From germline, CDR1 is MNHEY and CDR2 SVGEGT. CDR3 size: 14 residues. Losses at the gene ends were 11 bases for V and 5 bases for J; bases not matched to a gene: 11. The CDR3 DNA sequence: TGTGCCGGCGCAAGGGACAGGGGGTTCCACGAGCAGTACTTC. Its protein product is CAGARDRGFHEQYF.

The V gene is TRBV10-3, the J gene TRBJ2-7; D might be TRBD2 (6 bases). Germline V gene lookup returns CDR1 ENHRY and CDR2 SYGVKD. V was trimmed by 3 bases and J by 3 bases, leaving 12 bases between them. CDR3 length: 14 residues. As DNA, the CDR3 is TGTGCCATCAGTGACGTGGGACTGGGCTACGAGCAGTACTTC. Its protein product is CAISDVGLGYEQYF.

The chain has TRBV2 and TRBJ2-1; weak D call: TRBD2 (5 bases). V lost 7 bases and J lost 4, with 20 bases in between. The germline CDR1 and CDR2 sequences are SNHLY and FYNNEI. The CDR3 is 16 amino acids. The CDR3 DNA is TGTGCCAGCACTCCTTGGCGGGCCGGACTTTACAATGAGCAGTTCTTC. Its protein is CASTPWRAGLYNEQFF.